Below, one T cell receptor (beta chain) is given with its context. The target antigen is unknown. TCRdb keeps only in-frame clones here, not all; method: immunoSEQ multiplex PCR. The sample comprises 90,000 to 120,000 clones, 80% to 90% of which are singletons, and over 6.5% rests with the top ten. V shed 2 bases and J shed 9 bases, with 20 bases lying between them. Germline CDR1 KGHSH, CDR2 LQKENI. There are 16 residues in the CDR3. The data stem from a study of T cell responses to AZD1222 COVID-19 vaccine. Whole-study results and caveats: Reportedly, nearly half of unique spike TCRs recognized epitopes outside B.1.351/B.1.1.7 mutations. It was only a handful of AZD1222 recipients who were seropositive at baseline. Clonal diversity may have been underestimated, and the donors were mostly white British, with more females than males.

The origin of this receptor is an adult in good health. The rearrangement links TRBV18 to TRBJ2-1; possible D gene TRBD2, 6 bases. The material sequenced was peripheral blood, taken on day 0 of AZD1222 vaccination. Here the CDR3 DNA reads TGTGCCAGCTCACCAAGAGGCGGGGTCTACTATGGTGAGCAGTTCTTC. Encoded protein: CASSPRGGVYYGEQFF.